The next 25 T cell receptor beta chains were all read from a single sample in a study of T cells in Graves' hyperthyroidism and ophthalmopathy. Amplification yielded TCR beta CDR3 regions, with RNA transcripts as the source. The primer set for the first-round RT-PCR of the TCR CDR3 was HTBI. Using its own MiXCR run on the multiplex PCR reads, TCRdb lists one record per CDR3 protein. Among 140,000 or so distinct CDR3 sequences listed, around 20% were seen once. Sequences were obtained from blood. The source is a woman aged 45-65 years with Graves' hyperthyroidism that later progressed to Graves' ophthalmopathy.

A note on this clonotype: A read error may explain this, as a much larger clone is one base away. The V gene is TRBV6-1, the J gene TRBJ2-1; 13 nucleotides agree with TRBD2. The CDR3 is made up of 16 amino acids. CDR1 MNHNS and CDR2 SASEGT come from the germline V gene. The CDR3 nucleotides are TGTGCCAGCAGCACGACTAGCGGGGGGTTTTACAATGAGCAGTCCTTC. This sequence encodes CASSTTSGGFYNEQSF.

This clonotype was recorded many times. V gene TRBV20-1 combines with J gene TRBJ2-1; 10 bases are a match to TRBD2. Germline CDR1 DFQATT, CDR2 SNEGSKA (reference sequence). V gave up 7 bases and J gave up 6 bases; unmatched junction bases: 9. The CDR3 is 14 amino acids. In DNA, the CDR3 is TGCAGTGTTCTAACCGGGACTAGCGCCAATGAGCAGTTCTTC. Translation: CSVLTGTSANEQFF.

This chain links TRBV20-1 with TRBJ2-7; 8 nucleotides agree with TRBD1. Looked up from germline, CDR1 is DFQATT and CDR2 is SNEGSKA (reference sequence). The CDR3 consists of 13 residues. J gave up 3 bases and V 5 bases, and 6 bases lay outside the gene matches. This CDR3 is CSARQGLGYEQYF. The CDR3 nucleotides are TGCAGTGCTCGACAGGGGTTGGGCTACGAGCAGTACTTC.

There are many counts of this clonotype. This sequence joins TRBV5-1 and TRBJ1-6; 7 nucleotides align to TRBD1. Germline V gives CDR1 SGHRS, CDR2 YFSETQ. Trimming took 3 bases from V and 5 from J; bases not matched to a gene: 8. The CDR3 contains 16 residues. DNA for the CDR3: TGCGCCAGCAGCTCGGACCGACAGGGCGATAATTCACCCCTCCACTTT. This gives the protein CASSSDRQGDNSPLHF.

This clonotype was observed at least ten times. As DNA, the CDR3 is TGTGCCTGGACTAGCGGCCAGGGGGGAGAGACCCAGTACTTC. Translated, it gives CAWTSGQGGETQYF. The chain uses TRBV30 and TRBJ2-5; TRBD1 or TRBD2 may be the D gene (7 bases each). CDR3 size: 14 residues. With 4 bases removed from V and 4 bases from J, the gap between germline ends came to 16 bases. CDR1 and CDR2 from the germline V gene are GTSNPN and SVGIG (reference sequence).

The genes are TRBV19 and TRBJ1-1; D is perhaps TRBD1 (6 bases). The CDR3 has 13 amino acids. Between the trimmed V and J ends, which lost 7 bases and 5 bases, there was a span of 14 bases. From germline, CDR1 is LNHDA and CDR2 SQIVND (reference sequence). CDR3 DNA: TGTGCCAGTACCGCACAGGGTTGGACTGAAGCTTTCTTT. Its translation: CASTAQGWTEAFF.

Only a few counts were recorded for this clonotype. The rearrangement links TRBV4-1 to TRBJ2-1; 7 bases are a match to TRBD1. Germline CDR1 MGHRA, CDR2 YSYEKL. The V segment lost 1 base and the J segment 5 bases; nucleotides outside the gene matches: 5. The CDR3 contains 15 residues. The CDR3 loop is CASSQGGQSNNEQFF. CDR3 DNA sequence: TGCGCCAGCAGCCAAGGGGGACAGTCCAACAATGAGCAGTTCTTC.

Regarding this clonotype: A much larger clone sits a single nucleotide away, making a read error possible. The chain couples TRBV18 to TRBJ2-7; TRBD2 matches at 13 bases. TRBJ2-1 matches the DNA end more closely, so the J call is doubtful. The CDR3 is 16 amino acids. Germline V gives CDR1 KGHSH, CDR2 LQKENI. The CDR3 loop is CASSPGTSGITYEQFF. CDR3 nucleotides: TGTGCCAGCTCACCCGGGACTAGCGGGATTACTTACGAGCAGTTCTTC.

This clonotype has only a few counts. The rearrangement links TRBV19 to TRBJ2-2; TRBD2 might be the D (6 bases). The germline CDR1 and CDR2 sequences are LNHDA and SQIVND (reference sequence). The CDR3 loop spans 13 amino acids. V was cut by 2 bases and J by 5 bases, with 6 bases left in between. In DNA, the CDR3 is TGTGCCAGTAGTATACGGGAGACCGGGGAGCTGTTTTTT. It yields the protein CASSIRETGELFF.

This clonotype was observed at least ten times. CDR3 region: CASSLTLGASGSDEQFF. Here the CDR3 DNA reads TGTGCCAGCAGCCTAACGCTGGGGGCTAGCGGGAGTGATGAGCAGTTCTTC. This chain uses TRBV7-9 with TRBJ2-1, with 10 nucleotides matching TRBD2. Germline-derived CDR1 and CDR2 are SEHNR and FQNEAQ (reference sequence). The CDR3 spans 17 residues. After removal of 5 bases from V and 8 bases from J, the junction contained 15 bases not matched to a gene.

In its sample, this clonotype was seen once. The chain is built from TRBV20-1 and TRBJ2-4; D remains ambiguous. The CDR3 consists of 16 residues. The germline V gene encodes CDR1 DFQATT and CDR2 SNEGSKA (reference sequence). With 5 bases removed from V and 7 bases from J, the gap between germline ends came to 24 bases. This chain's CDR3 is CSAPSSLRLLGNIQYF. In nucleotides, the CDR3 is TGCAGTGCTCCATCTAGTCTTCGACTCTTGGGGAACATTCAGTACTTC.

This clonotype appeared many times. The chain is built from TRBV18 and TRBJ2-7; 8 bases map to TRBD1. The CDR3 runs to 16 residues. V shed 3 bases and J 0 bases; nucleotides not matched to a gene: 7. Germline values: CDR1 KGHSH, CDR2 LQKENI. CDR3 residues: CASSPARTGLSYEQYF. The DNA of the CDR3 is TGTGCCAGCTCACCCGCCAGGACAGGGCTCTCCTACGAGCAGTACTTC.

This clonotype has only a few counts. The chain couples TRBV6-5 to TRBJ1-2, with 8 bases that match TRBD1. The CDR3 is 15 residues long. Trimming took 1 base from V and 5 from J; bases not matched to a gene: 6. CDR1 and CDR2 from the germline V gene are MNHEY and SVGAGI. This CDR3 is CASSYWGTGEYGYTF. The CDR3 DNA reads TGTGCCAGCAGTTACTGGGGGACAGGAGAGTATGGCTACACCTTC.

The chain links TRBV19 to TRBJ2-3; D call uncertain. Germline CDR1 is LNHDA and CDR2 is SQIVND (reference sequence). With 3 bases removed from V and 6 bases from J, the gap between germline ends came to 4 bases. CDR3 size: 11 residues. The chain's CDR3 is CASSMVDTQYF. For the CDR3, the DNA is TGTGCCAGTAGTATGGTGGATACGCAGTATTTT. The full variable domain, its missing parts supplied by reference TRBV19 and TRBJ2-3, is DGGITQSPKYLFRKEGQNVTLSCEQNLNHDAMYWYRQDPGQGLRLIYYSQIVNDFQKGDIAEGYSVSREKKESFPLTVTSAQKNPTAFYLCASSMVDTQYFGPGTRLTVL.

This clonotype is termed large. The CDR3 DNA sequence: TGTGCCAGCAGCTTAGTGCCACAAGAGACCCAGTACTTC. This translates into CASSLVPQETQYF. This rearrangement joins TRBV7-6 to TRBJ2-5; D ambiguous. Trimming stripped 1 base from V and 2 bases from J, with 5 bases between. The length of the CDR3 is 13 residues. CDR1 SGHVS and CDR2 FNYEAQ come from the germline V gene.

This clonotype has at least ten counts. The chain uses TRBV20-1 and TRBJ1-5; D is uncertain. There are 14 residues in the CDR3. Trimming cost V 2 bases and J 4 bases, with 12 bases left between them. Germline V gives CDR1 DFQATT, CDR2 SNEGSKA (reference sequence). The CDR3 spells CSARPFGGNQPQHF. The CDR3 region has the DNA TGCAGTGCTAGACCGTTTGGCGGAAATCAGCCCCAGCATTTT.

This clonotype was counted a few times. The chain joins TRBV9 to TRBJ1-3; possible D gene TRBD1, 5 bases. The V end lost 3 bases, the J end lost 0 bases, and 10 bases lay between the germline ends. The CDR3 covers 15 residues. Looked up from germline, CDR1 is SGDLS and CDR2 is YYNGEE. CDR3 nucleotides: TGTGCCAGCAGCGCGACAGCTCACTCTGGAAACACCATATATTTT. This sequence encodes CASSATAHSGNTIYF. The complete variable domain, with remaining parts taken from reference TRBV9 and TRBJ1-3, reads DSGVTQTPKHLITATGQRVTLRCSPRSGDLSVYWYQQSLDQGLQFLIQYYNGEERAKGNILERFSAQQFPDLHSELNLSSLELGDSALYFCASSATAHSGNTIYFGEGSWLTVV.

The rearrangement links TRBV5-4 to TRBJ2-3; no definite D call. The CDR3 runs 14 residues. Looked up from germline, CDR1 is SGHNT and CDR2 is YYREEE (reference sequence). Trimming took off 4 bases at V and 2 bases at J, with 11 bases between the two ends. The CDR3 nucleotides are TGTGCCAGCAGCGACGGACGGTACACAGATACGCAGTATTTT. Amino acid sequence: CASSDGRYTDTQYF.

This clonotype was counted at least ten times. The chain uses TRBV19 and TRBJ1-1; tentative D call: TRBD1 (5 bases). This CDR3 is built from 15 residues. The V gene lost 6 bases and the J gene lost 0 bases, with 14 bases spanning the gap. Germline CDR1 LNHDA, CDR2 SQIVND (reference sequence). Here the CDR3 DNA reads TGTGCCAGTAGCATCCGAACAGGATTGAACACTGAAGCTTTCTTT. The encoded protein is CASSIRTGLNTEAFF.

The chain uses TRBV28 and TRBJ2-3; D assignment may be TRBD1 or TRBD2 (5 bases each). V was shortened by 1 base and J by 2 bases, with 13 bases between the two germline ends. This CDR3 has 16 amino acids. Germline V gives CDR1 MDHEN, CDR2 SYDVKM. This CDR3 reads CASSLLGTESTDTQYF. The CDR3 coding sequence is TGTGCCAGCAGTTTATTAGGGACCGAATCCACAGATACGCAGTATTTT.

The chain carries TRBV6-2 or TRBV6-3 and TRBJ1-3; D perhaps matches TRBD1 (6 bases). V lost 2 bases and J 0 bases, leaving 14 bases between the germline ends. Germline V gene sequence: CDR1 MNHEY, CDR2 SVGEGT. This CDR3 is built from 17 residues. The CDR3 loop reads CASSYHRQVHSGNTIYF. CDR3 coding DNA: TGTGCCAGCAGTTACCACCGACAGGTTCACTCTGGAAACACCATATATTTT.

At least ten counts were recorded for this clonotype. The rearrangement uses TRBV20-1 and TRBJ2-1, with D unresolved. This CDR3 comprises 10 residues. Germline assignment: CDR1 DFQATT and CDR2 SNEGSKA (reference sequence). V gave up 6 bases and J gave up 5 bases, with 5 bases separating them. CDR3 nucleotide sequence: TGCAGTGCAAAAGACAATGAGCAGTTCTTC. This translates into CSAKDNEQFF.

This clonotype was found a few times. V usage is TRBV19 and J usage is TRBJ1-1; TRBD1 is a possible D gene (6 bases). The V end was cut by 10 bases, the J end by 4 bases, with 22 bases between. This CDR3 has 15 amino acids. CDR1 LNHDA and CDR2 SQIVND come from the germline V gene (reference sequence). The DNA of the CDR3 is TGTGCCACCCTCGACAGGCGCTTTGGTGGCACTGAAGCTTTCTTT. Translation gives CATLDRRFGGTEAFF. Filled out from reference TRBV19 and TRBJ1-1, the complete variable domain reads DGGITQSPKYLFRKEGQNVTLSCEQNLNHDAMYWYRQDPGQGLRLIYYSQIVNDFQKGDIAEGYSVSREKKESFPLTVTSAQKNPTAFYLCATLDRRFGGTEAFFGQGTRLTVV.

The table lists this clonotype with a few counts. The genes are TRBV9 and TRBJ2-1; TRBD2 matches at 13 bases. The V and J ends lost 1 base and 4 bases, in that order; junction bases with no gene match: 8. CDR3 length: 18 amino acids. Germline V gene lookup returns CDR1 SGDLS and CDR2 YYNGEE. The DNA for the CDR3 is TGTGCCAGCAGCGTAACACTAGCGGGAGGGCCTTTATACAATGAGCAGTTCTTC. It codes for CASSVTLAGGPLYNEQFF.

This clonotype was detected ten times or more. The rearrangement links TRBV20-1 to TRBJ1-4, with 7 bases identical to TRBD1. The CDR3 is 13 amino acids. Unmatched junction bases numbered 6, after V lost 6 bases and J lost 5 bases. CDR1 DFQATT and CDR2 SNEGSKA come from the germline V gene (reference sequence). This CDR3 reads CSAQGDGNEKLFF. CDR3 in DNA: TGCAGTGCCCAGGGGGACGGGAATGAAAAACTGTTTTTT.